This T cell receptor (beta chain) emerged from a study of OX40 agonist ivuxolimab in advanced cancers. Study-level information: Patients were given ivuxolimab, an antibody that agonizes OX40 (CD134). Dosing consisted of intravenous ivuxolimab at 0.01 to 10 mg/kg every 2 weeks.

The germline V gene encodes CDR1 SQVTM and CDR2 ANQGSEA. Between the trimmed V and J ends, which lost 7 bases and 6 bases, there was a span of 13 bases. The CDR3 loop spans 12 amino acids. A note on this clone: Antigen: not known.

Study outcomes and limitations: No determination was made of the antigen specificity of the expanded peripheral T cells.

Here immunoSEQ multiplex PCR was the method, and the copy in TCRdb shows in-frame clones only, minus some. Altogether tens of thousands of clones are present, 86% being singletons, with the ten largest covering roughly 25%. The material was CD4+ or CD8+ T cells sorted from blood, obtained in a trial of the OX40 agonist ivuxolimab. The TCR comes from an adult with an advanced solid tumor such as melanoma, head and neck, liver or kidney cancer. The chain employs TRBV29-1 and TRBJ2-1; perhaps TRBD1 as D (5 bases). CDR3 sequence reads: CSAPTEFNEQFF. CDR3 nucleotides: TGCAGCGCACCGACAGAATTCAATGAGCAGTTCTTC.